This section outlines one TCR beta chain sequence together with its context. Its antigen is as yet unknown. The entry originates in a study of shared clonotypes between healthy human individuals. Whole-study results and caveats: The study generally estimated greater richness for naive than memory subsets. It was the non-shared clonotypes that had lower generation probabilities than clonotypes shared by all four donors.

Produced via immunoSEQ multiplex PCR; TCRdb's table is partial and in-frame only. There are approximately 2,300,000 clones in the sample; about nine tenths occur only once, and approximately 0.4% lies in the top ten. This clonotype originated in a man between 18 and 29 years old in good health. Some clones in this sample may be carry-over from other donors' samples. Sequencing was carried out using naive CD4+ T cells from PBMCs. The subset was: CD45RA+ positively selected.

CDR3 amino acids: CASMGTSGEETQYF. In nucleotides, the CDR3 is TGTGCCAGCATGGGGACCAGCGGCGAAGAGACCCAGTACTTC. This sequence joins TRBV2 and TRBJ2-5; D might be TRBD1 or TRBD2, each matching 5 bases. V gave up 7 bases and J gave up 3 bases, with 15 bases separating them. The germline gives CDR1 SNHLY, CDR2 FYNNEI. This CDR3 spans 14 amino acids.